This TCR beta chain derives from a study of cytomegalovirus exposure and HLA in healthy donors. In the PCR, 60 Vbeta and 13 Jbeta primers were used. TCRdb's copy holds only in-frame clones and misses some; the assay was immunoSEQ multiplex PCR. The sample shows roughly 150,000 clones, roughly 70% of them seen only once. Study-wide points: A later examination showed that TCR association rates differed by HLA locus, with DRB1 most and HLA-C fewest. The authors confirmed in vitro that a few CMV-associated chains were specific for CMV antigens. With further analysis later on, most CMV-associated TCR beta chains appeared HLA-restricted.

The germline CDR1 and CDR2 sequences are SEHNR and FQNEAQ (reference sequence). CDR3 length: 11 residues. The ends were cut back, 6 bases at V and 10 bases at J, with 11 bases in the middle. About this clone: Its antigen remains unidentified.

The chain couples TRBV7-9 to TRBJ2-3, with D maybe TRBD2 (5 bases). The sequenced sample was PBMCs. The sequence derives from a male donor in good health and CMV-seronegative. The CDR3 sequence: CASSLTKAQYF. The CDR3, as DNA: TGTGCCAGCAGTTTGACTAAGGCGCAGTATTTT.